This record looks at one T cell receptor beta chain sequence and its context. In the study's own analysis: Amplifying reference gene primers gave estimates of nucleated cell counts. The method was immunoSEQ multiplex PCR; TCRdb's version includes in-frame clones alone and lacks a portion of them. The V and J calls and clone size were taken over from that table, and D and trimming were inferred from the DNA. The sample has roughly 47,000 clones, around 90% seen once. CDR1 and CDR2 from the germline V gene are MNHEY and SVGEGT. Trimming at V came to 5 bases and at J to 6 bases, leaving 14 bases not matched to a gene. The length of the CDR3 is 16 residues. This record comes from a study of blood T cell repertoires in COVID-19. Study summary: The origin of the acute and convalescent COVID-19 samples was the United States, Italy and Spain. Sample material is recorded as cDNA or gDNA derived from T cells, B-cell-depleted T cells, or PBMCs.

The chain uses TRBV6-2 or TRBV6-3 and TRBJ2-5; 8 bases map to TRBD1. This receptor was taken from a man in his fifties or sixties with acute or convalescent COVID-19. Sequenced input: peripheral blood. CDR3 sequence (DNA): TGTGCCAGCAGTCTCCTACCCCGGACAGGGTGGAAGACCCAGTACTTC. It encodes CASSLLPRTGWKTQYF.